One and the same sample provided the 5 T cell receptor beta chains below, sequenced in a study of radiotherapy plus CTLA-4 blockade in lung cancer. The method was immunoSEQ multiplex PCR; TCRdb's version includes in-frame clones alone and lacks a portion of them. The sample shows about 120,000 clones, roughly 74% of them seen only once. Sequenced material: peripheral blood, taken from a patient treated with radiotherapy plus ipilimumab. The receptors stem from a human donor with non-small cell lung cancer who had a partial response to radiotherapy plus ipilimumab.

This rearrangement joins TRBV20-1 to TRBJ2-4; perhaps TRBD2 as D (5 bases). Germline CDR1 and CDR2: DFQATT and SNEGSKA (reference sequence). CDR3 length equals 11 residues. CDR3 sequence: CSRLWRNIQYF. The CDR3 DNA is TGCAGCCGACTTTGGAGGAACATTCAGTACTTC.

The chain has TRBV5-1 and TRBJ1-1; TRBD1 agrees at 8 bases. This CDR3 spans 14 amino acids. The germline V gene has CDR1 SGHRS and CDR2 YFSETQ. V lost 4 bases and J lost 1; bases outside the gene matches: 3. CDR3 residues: CASSAGTGNTEAFF. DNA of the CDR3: TGCGCCAGCAGCGCCGGGACAGGGAACACTGAAGCTTTCTTT.

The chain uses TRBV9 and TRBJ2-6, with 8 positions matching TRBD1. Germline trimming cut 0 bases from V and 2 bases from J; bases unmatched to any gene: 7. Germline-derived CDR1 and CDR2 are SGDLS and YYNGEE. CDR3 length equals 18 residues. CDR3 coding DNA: TGTGCCAGCAGCGTAGTCGGCAGGGGGCAGCCTGGGGCCAACGTCCTGACTTTC. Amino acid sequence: CASSVVGRGQPGANVLTF.

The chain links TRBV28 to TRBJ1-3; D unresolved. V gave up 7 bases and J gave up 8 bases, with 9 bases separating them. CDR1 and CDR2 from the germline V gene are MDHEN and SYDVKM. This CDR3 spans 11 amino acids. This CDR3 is CASMSFDTIYF. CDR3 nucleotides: TGTGCCAGCATGTCTTTCGACACCATATATTTT. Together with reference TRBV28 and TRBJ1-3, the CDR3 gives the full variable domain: DVKVTQSSRYLVKRTGEKVFLECVQDMDHENMFWYRQDPGLGLRLIYFSYDVKMKEKGDIPEGYSVSREKKERFSLILESASTNQTSMYLCASMSFDTIYFGEGSWLTVV.

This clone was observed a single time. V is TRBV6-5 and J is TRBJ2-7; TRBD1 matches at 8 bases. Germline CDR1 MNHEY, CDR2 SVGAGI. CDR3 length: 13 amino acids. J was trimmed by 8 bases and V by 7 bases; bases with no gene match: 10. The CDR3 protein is CASKRTGTGKQYV. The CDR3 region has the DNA TGTGCCAGCAAAAGGACAGGGACTGGAAAGCAGTACGTC.